The T cell receptor beta chain described here comes from a study of beta chain features in type 1 diabetes. It was one heparinised blood draw, averaging about 0.12 L, that each donor gave. Expressed TCRB transcripts were sequenced after all isolated RNA was converted to cDNA. Method: immunoSEQ multiplex PCR; TCRdb's copy keeps in-frame clones and lacks some. The sample consists of about 250,000 clones, approximately 10% of them appearing once. This clone has just a few counts. No antigen is known for it. After removal of 5 bases from V and 4 bases from J, the junction contained 3 bases not matched to a gene. CDR1 SNHLY and CDR2 FYNNEI come from the germline V gene. This CDR3 contains 15 residues. General study results and limits: When Type 1 diabetes patients were examined, their TCRB CDR3s proved moderately but significantly shorter in all four CD4+ subsets. Within patients, naive, central memory and Treg TCRB repertoires seemed more similar than within healthy donors.

The clonotype originates from a man aged 25-45 years with type 1 diabetes. The V and J genes are TRBV2 and TRBJ2-5, with 14 bases identical to TRBD2. The sample comprised naive CD4+ T cells from blood. The DNA for the CDR3 is TGTGCCAGCAGTTCCGGGACTAGCGGGGGAGAGACCCAGTACTTC. It specifies CASSSGTSGGETQYF.